This TCR beta chain was captured by sequencing in a study of cytomegalovirus exposure and HLA in healthy donors. This clone was detected only a few times. The germline gives CDR1 DFQATT, CDR2 SNEGSKA (reference sequence). The CDR3 extends over 10 amino acids. The ends were cut back, 3 bases at V and 7 bases at J, with 6 bases in the middle. The study ran its PCR with 60 Vbeta and 13 Jbeta primers. The method was immunoSEQ multiplex PCR; TCRdb's version includes in-frame clones alone and lacks a portion of them. The sample yields approximately 84,000 clones, approximately 82% seen once. Material for sequencing was PBMCs. This TCR was sampled from a man aged 40-50 years in good health and CMV-seronegative. The chain carries TRBV20-1 and TRBJ1-1; no clear D gene. CDR3 nucleotides: TGCAGTGCTAGTCGGGGTGAAGCTTTCTTT. Its protein product is CSASRGEAFF.